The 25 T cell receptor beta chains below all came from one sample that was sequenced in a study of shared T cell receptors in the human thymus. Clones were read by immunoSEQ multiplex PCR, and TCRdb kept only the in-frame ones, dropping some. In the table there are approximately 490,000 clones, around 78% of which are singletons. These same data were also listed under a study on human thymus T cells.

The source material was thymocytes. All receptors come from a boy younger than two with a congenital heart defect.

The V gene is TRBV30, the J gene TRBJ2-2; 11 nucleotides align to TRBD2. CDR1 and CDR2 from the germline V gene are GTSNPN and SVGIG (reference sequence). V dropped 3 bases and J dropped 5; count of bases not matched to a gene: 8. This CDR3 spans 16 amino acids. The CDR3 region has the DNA TGTGCCTGGAGGGTTAGCGGGAGGGACGGGACCGGGGAGCTGTTTTTT. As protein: CAWRVSGRDGTGELFF.

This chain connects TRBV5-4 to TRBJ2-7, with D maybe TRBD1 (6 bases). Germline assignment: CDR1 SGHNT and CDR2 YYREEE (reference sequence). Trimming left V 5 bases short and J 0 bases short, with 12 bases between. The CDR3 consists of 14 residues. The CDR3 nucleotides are TGTGCCAGCAGACGGGACACAAACTCCTACGAGCAGTACTTC. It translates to CASRRDTNSYEQYF. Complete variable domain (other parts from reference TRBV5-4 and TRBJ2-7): ETGVTQSPTHLIKTRGQQVTLRCSSQSGHNTVSWYQQALGQGPQFIFQYYREEENGRGNFPPRFSGLQFPNYSSELNVNALELDDSALYLCASRRDTNSYEQYFGPGTRLTVT.

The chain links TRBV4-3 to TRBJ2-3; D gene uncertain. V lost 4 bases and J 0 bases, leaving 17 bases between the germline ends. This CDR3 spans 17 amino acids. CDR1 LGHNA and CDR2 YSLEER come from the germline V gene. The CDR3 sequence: CASSLLPETASTDTQYF. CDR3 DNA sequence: TGCGCCAGCAGCCTCTTACCGGAGACGGCTAGCACAGATACGCAGTATTTT.

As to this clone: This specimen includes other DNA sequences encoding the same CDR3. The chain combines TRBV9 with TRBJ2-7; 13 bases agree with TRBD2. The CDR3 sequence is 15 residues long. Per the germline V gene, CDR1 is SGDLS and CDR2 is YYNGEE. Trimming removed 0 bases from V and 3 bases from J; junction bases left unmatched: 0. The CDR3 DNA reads TGTGCCAGCAGCGTAGGGACTAGCGGGAGCTACGAGCAGTACTTC. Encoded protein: CASSVGTSGSYEQYF.

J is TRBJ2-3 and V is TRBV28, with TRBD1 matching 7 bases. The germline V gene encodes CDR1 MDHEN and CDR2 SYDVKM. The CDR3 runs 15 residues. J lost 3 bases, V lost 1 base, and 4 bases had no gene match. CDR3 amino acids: CASSLLRGLTDTQYF. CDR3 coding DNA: TGTGCCAGCAGTTTATTAAGGGGGCTTACAGATACGCAGTATTTT.

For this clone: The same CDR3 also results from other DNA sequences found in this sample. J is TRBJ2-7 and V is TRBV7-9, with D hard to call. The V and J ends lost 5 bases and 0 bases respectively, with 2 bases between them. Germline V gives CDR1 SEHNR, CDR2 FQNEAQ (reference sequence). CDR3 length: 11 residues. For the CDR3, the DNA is TGTGCCAGCAGCCTCTCCTACGAGCAGTACTTC. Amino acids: CASSLSYEQYF.

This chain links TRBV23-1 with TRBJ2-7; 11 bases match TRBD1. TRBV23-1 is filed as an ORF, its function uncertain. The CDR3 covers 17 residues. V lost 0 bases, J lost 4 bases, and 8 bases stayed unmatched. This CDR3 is CASSQSCPRDRGYEQYF. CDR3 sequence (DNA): TGCGCCAGCAGTCAATCCTGCCCCCGGGACAGGGGGTACGAGCAGTACTTC.

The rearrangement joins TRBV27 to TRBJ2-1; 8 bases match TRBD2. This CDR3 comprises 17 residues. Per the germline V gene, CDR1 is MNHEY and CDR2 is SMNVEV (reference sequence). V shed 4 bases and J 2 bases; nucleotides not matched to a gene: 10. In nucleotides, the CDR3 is TGTGCCAGCAGTTCCGTCGTAGGCGGGAGGACCTACAATGAGCAGTTCTTC. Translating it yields CASSSVVGGRTYNEQFF.

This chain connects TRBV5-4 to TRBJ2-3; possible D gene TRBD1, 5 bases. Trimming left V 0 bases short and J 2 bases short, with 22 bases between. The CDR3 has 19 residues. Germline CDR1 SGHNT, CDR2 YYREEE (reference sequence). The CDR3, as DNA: TGTGCCAGCAGCTTGGGCCCCCGACAGCCTGGAGCATTCACAGATACGCAGTATTTT. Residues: CASSLGPRQPGAFTDTQYF.

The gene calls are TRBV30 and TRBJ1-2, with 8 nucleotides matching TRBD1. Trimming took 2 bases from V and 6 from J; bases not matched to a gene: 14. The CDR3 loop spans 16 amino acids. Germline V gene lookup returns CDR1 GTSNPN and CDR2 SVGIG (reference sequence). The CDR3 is CAWSSGTGAPLHGYTF. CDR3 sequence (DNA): TGTGCCTGGAGTTCCGGGACAGGTGCTCCTCTCCATGGCTACACCTTC. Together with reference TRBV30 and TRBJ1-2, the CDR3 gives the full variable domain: SQTIHQWPATLVQPVGSPLSLECTVEGTSNPNLYWYRQAAGRGLQLLFYSVGIGQISSEVPQNLSASRPQDRQFILSSKKLLLSDSGFYLCAWSSGTGAPLHGYTFGSGTRLTVV.

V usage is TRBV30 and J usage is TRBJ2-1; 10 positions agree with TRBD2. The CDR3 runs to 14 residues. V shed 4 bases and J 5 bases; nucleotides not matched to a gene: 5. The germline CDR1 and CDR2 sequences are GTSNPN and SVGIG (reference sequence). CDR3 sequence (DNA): TGTGCCTGGAACCTAGCGGGAGTCAACAATGAGCAGTTCTTC. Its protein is CAWNLAGVNNEQFF.

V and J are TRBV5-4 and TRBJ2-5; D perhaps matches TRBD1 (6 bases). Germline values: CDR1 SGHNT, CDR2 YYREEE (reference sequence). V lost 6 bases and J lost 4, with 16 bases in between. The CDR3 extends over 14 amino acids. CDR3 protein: CASTFDRGGETQYF. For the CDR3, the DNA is TGTGCCAGCACCTTTGACAGAGGGGGAGAGACCCAGTACTTC.

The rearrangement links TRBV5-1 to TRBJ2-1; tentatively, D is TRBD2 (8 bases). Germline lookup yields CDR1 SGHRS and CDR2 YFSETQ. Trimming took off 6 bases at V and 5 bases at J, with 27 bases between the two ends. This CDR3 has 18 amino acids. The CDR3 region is CASIGYRGLEAGDNEQFF. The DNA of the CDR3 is TGCGCCAGCATTGGGTACAGGGGACTGGAAGCGGGAGACAATGAGCAGTTCTTC.

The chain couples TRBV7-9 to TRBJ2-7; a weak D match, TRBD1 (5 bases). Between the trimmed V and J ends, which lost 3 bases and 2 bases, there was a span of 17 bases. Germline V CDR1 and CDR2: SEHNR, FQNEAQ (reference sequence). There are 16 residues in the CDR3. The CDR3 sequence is CASSFRSDRTTYEQYF. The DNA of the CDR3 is TGTGCCAGCAGCTTTCGTTCCGATCGGACAACCTACGAGCAGTACTTC.

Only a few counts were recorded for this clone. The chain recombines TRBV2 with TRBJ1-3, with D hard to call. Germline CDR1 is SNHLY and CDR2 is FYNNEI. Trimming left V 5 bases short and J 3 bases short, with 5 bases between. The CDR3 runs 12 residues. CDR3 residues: CASSTGGNTIYF. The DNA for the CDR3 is TGTGCCAGCAGTACCGGTGGAAACACCATATATTTT.

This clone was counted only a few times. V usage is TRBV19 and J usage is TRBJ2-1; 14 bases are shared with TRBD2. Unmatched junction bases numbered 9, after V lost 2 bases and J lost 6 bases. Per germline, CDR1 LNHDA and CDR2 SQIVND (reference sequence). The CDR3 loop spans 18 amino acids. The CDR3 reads CASSIRGLAGESCNEQFF. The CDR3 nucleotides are TGTGCCAGTAGTATAAGGGGACTAGCGGGAGAATCTTGCAATGAGCAGTTCTTC.

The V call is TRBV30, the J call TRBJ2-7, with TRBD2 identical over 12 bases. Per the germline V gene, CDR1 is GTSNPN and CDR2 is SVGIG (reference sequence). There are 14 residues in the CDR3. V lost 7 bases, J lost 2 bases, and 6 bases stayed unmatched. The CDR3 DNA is TGTGCCTCCGAGACTAGCGGGAGAACCTACGAGCAGTACTTC. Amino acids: CASETSGRTYEQYF.

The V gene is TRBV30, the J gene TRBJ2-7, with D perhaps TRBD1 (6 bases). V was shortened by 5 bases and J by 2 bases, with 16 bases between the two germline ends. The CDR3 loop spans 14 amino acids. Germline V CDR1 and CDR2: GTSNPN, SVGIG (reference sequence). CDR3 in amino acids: CAWGILGGPYEQYF. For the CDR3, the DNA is TGTGCCTGGGGCATCCTAGGGGGACCCTACGAGCAGTACTTC.

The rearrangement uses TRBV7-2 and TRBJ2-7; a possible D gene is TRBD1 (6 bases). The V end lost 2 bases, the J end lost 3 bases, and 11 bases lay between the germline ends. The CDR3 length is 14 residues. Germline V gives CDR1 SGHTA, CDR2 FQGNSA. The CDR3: CASSLSRGIYEQYF. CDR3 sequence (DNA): TGTGCCAGCAGCTTATCCAGGGGCATCTACGAGCAGTACTTC.

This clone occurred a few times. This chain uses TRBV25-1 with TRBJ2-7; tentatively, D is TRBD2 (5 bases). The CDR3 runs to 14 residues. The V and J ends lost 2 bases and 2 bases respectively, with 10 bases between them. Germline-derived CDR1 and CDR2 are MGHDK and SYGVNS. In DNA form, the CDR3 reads TGTGCCAGCAGTGAAGGCAGCGGAGCCTACGAGCAGTACTTC. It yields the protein CASSEGSGAYEQYF.

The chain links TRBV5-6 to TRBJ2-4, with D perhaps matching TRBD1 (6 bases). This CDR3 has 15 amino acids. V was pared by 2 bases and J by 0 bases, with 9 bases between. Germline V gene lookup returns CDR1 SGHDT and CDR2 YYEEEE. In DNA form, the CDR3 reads TGTGCCAGCAGCTTTAGGGGGATAGCCAAAAACATTCAGTACTTC. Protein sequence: CASSFRGIAKNIQYF.

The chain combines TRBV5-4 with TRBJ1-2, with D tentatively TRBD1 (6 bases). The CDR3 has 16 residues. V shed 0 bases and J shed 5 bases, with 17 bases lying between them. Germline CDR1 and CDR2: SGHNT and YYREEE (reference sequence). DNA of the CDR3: TGTGCCAGCAGCTTGGACCCCCCCGGGCAGGGGTATGGCTACACCTTC. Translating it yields CASSLDPPGQGYGYTF.

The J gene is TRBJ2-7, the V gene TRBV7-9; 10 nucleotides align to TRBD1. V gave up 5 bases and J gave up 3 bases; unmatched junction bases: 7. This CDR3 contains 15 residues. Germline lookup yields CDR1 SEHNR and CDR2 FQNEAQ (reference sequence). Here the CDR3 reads CASSPIRDRGYEQYF. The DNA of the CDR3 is TGTGCCAGCAGCCCCATCCGGGACAGGGGCTACGAGCAGTACTTC.

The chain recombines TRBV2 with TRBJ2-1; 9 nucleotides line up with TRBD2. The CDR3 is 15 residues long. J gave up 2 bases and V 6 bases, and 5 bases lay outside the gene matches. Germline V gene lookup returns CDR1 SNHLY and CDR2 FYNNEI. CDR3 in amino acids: CASRPTSGPYNEQFF. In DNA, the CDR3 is TGTGCCAGCAGGCCGACTAGCGGCCCCTACAATGAGCAGTTCTTC. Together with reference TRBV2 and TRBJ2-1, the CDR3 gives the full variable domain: EPEVTQTPSHQVTQMGQEVILRCVPISNHLYFYWYRQILGQKVEFLVSFYNNEISEKSEIFDDQFSVERPDGSNFTLKIRSTKLEDSAMYFCASRPTSGPYNEQFFGPGTRLTVL.

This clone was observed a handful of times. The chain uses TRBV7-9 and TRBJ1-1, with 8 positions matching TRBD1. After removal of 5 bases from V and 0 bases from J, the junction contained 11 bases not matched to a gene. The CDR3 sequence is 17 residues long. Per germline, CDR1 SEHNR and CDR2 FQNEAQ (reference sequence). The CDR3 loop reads CASSARGPGVLNTEAFF. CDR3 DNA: TGTGCCAGCAGCGCCAGGGGGCCGGGGGTTTTGAACACTGAAGCTTTCTTT.